This passage covers 32 T cell receptor beta chains from one sample sequenced in a study of regulatory and conventional T cells in RAG deficiency. The data were produced by immunoSEQ multiplex PCR, yet TCRdb's version contains in-frame clones alone and is incomplete. The repertoire consists of roughly 11,000 clones, with approximately 95% occurring once and the leading ten covering approximately 1.5%. Regulatory T cells were sorted from blood as CD4+ CD25-high CD127-low cells. The same sample was also studied in work on regulatory T cells. Per that paper: The PCR used 52 TRBV and 13 TRBJ primers.

Sequencing used CD127- CD25+ CD4+ Tregs sorted from blood. These receptors originate from a human donor in good health.

The chain carries TRBV6-5 and TRBJ1-5; 7 bases map to TRBD1. Trimming took 10 bases from V and 4 from J; bases not matched to a gene: 13. Germline V gene data show CDR1 as MNHEY and CDR2 as SVGAGI. The CDR3 has 15 residues. The CDR3 loop is CANPSLGQSNQPQHF. In nucleotides, the CDR3 is TGTGCCAACCCCTCCCTGGGACAGAGTAATCAGCCCCAGCATTTT.

V gene TRBV7-2 combines with J gene TRBJ2-1; 8 bases map to TRBD2. CDR3 length: 14 residues. Unmatched junction bases numbered 1, after V lost 3 bases and J lost 3 bases. Germline V gives CDR1 SGHTA, CDR2 FQGNSA. The CDR3 spells CASSFAGGYNEQFF. The CDR3 nucleotides read TGTGCCAGCAGCTTCGCGGGGGGCTACAATGAGCAGTTCTTC. Based on the CDR3 plus reference TRBV7-2 and TRBJ2-1, the full variable domain is GAGVSQSPSNKVTEKGKDVELRCDPISGHTALYWYRQSLGQGLEFLIYFQGNSAPDKSGLPSDRFSAERTGGSVSTLTIQRTQQEDSAVYLCASSFAGGYNEQFFGPGTRLTVL.

This rearrangement joins TRBV27 to TRBJ1-3; 8 bases fit TRBD1. Germline V lookup: CDR1 MNHEY, CDR2 SMNVEV (reference sequence). The CDR3 sequence is 17 residues long. J was trimmed by 4 bases and V by 5 bases; bases with no gene match: 13. As DNA, the CDR3 is TGTGCCAGCAGTCGATTCTCCGGACAGGGTTGGGGAAACACCATATATTTT. Translated, it gives CASSRFSGQGWGNTIYF.

V is TRBV10-3 and J is TRBJ2-7; tentatively, D is TRBD2 (5 bases). V gave up 6 bases and J gave up 6 bases, with 15 bases separating them. Germline CDR1 ENHRY, CDR2 SYGVKD. The CDR3 spans 13 residues. CDR3 bases: TGTGCCATCAGCTTAGCGCCGTCGTCCGAGCAGTACTTC. This encodes CAISLAPSSEQYF.

This clone came up once. The chain has TRBV28 and TRBJ1-1; D uncertain. The germline V and J ends were trimmed by 3 bases and 1 base, with 3 bases remaining between them. This CDR3 is 12 amino acids long. The germline V gene encodes CDR1 MDHEN and CDR2 SYDVKM. The CDR3: CASSFQNTEAFF. CDR3 DNA: TGTGCCAGCAGTTTTCAGAACACTGAAGCTTTCTTT.

J is TRBJ1-2 and V is TRBV19; D remains unclear. V shed 4 bases and J shed 4 bases, with 13 bases lying between them. The CDR3 totals 14 residues. Germline V gene lookup returns CDR1 LNHDA and CDR2 SQIVND (reference sequence). The CDR3 reads CASSNRTDLYGYTF. DNA for the CDR3: TGTGCCAGTAGTAACCGCACAGACCTCTATGGCTACACCTTC.

The chain links TRBV18 to TRBJ1-4; 7 nucleotides agree with TRBD1. The CDR3 loop spans 15 amino acids. Germline-derived CDR1 and CDR2 are KGHSH and LQKENI. The junction had 6 bases not matched to a gene; V was cut back by 3 bases and J by 5 bases. The CDR3 protein is CASSPYTGANEKLFF. CDR3 nucleotides: TGTGCCAGCTCACCCTATACAGGGGCCAATGAAAAACTGTTTTTT. Full variable domain (rest looked up from reference TRBV18 and TRBJ1-4): NAGVMQNPRHLVRRRGQEARLRCSPMKGHSHVYWYRQLPEEGLKFMVYLQKENIIDESGMPKERFSAEFPKEGPSILRIQQVVRGDSAAYFCASSPYTGANEKLFFGSGTQLSVL.

The rearrangement joins TRBV19 to TRBJ2-7, with 11 bases identical to TRBD2. This CDR3 is built from 15 residues. Germline lookup yields CDR1 LNHDA and CDR2 SQIVND (reference sequence). J gave up 5 bases and V 7 bases, and 10 bases lay outside the gene matches. The CDR3 DNA reads TGTGCCAGTACCCCGACTAGCGGGGAGTTCCACGAGCAGTACTTC. It codes for CASTPTSGEFHEQYF.

The rearrangement joins TRBV19 to TRBJ1-2; tentatively, D is TRBD1 (6 bases). Trimming pared 2 bases from V and 5 bases from J, leaving 12 bases between. CDR3 length: 14 amino acids. CDR1 is LNHDA and CDR2 is SQIVND in the germline V gene (reference sequence). CDR3 amino acids: CASSIQGPYYGYTF. CDR3 DNA: TGTGCCAGTAGTATACAGGGGCCTTATTATGGCTACACCTTC.

V and J are TRBV2 and TRBJ2-7; 8 bases are shared with TRBD1. V shed 7 bases, J shed 6 bases, and the junction held 17 bases outside the gene matches. This CDR3 spans 16 amino acids. Germline V gene lookup returns CDR1 SNHLY and CDR2 FYNNEI. In DNA, the CDR3 is TGTGCCAGCATGTGGGACAGGCATCTCTTTCAGGGCGAGCAGTACTTC. Translation gives CASMWDRHLFQGEQYF.

The chain combines TRBV7-9 with TRBJ2-3; no clear D gene. This CDR3 is 12 amino acids long. Per germline, CDR1 SEHNR and CDR2 FQNEAQ (reference sequence). Trimming left V 6 bases short and J 2 bases short, with 6 bases between. The CDR3 sequence: CASRSLTDTQYF. The CDR3 DNA reads as TGTGCCAGCAGGTCCCTCACAGATACGCAGTATTTT.

The V and J genes are TRBV6-1 and TRBJ1-2, with 7 bases aligning to TRBD1. The germline V gene encodes CDR1 MNHNS and CDR2 SASEGT. The CDR3 loop spans 14 amino acids. The V segment lost 7 bases and the J segment 6 bases; nucleotides outside the gene matches: 11. The CDR3 region is CASTGGQDTDGYTF. Written as DNA, the CDR3 is TGTGCCAGCACAGGCGGACAGGACACAGATGGCTACACCTTC.

The chain is built from TRBV9 and TRBJ1-2; D not certain. The CDR3 is 12 residues long. Trimming removed 4 bases from V and 4 bases from J, with 8 bases in between. Germline V gene sequence: CDR1 SGDLS, CDR2 YYNGEE. The CDR3 sequence is CASSPLGYGYTF. The DNA for the CDR3 is TGTGCCAGCAGCCCCCTCGGCTATGGCTACACCTTC.

This chain connects TRBV4-1 to TRBJ1-5, with TRBD1 as a possible D gene (6 bases). Germline CDR1 reads MGHRA; CDR2 reads YSYEKL. The CDR3 covers 16 residues. Deletions cut 1 base from V and 3 bases from J, with 13 bases between. CDR3 loop: CASSQVWTVYNQPQHF. The CDR3 DNA is TGCGCCAGCAGCCAAGTTTGGACAGTCTACAATCAGCCCCAGCATTTT.

The CDR3: CASSLGVGPGGYNEQFF. CDR3 nucleotide sequence: TGTGCCAGCAGCTTGGGTGTCGGGCCAGGGGGTTACAATGAGCAGTTCTTC. The chain joins TRBV5-6 to TRBJ2-1; 7 bases match TRBD1. V lost 0 bases, J lost 4 bases, and 10 bases stayed unmatched. Looked up from germline, CDR1 is SGHDT and CDR2 is YYEEEE. This CDR3 has 17 residues.

The chain joins TRBV28 to TRBJ1-2; 8 bases map to TRBD1. CDR1 is MDHEN and CDR2 is SYDVKM in the germline V gene. CDR3 length equals 16 residues. The V and J ends lost 4 bases and 2 bases, in that order; junction bases with no gene match: 9. The CDR3 loop reads CASSSGPGTGNYGYTF. The CDR3 DNA reads TGTGCCAGCAGTTCAGGTCCCGGGACAGGAAACTATGGCTACACCTTC.

CDR3 region: CASSPGTSVDNEQFF. The DNA of the CDR3 is TGTGCCAGCAGCCCCGGGACTAGCGTAGACAATGAGCAGTTCTTC. The chain recombines TRBV2 with TRBJ2-1, with 10 positions matching TRBD2. V was clipped by 6 bases and J by 5 bases; unmatched bases: 7. Looked up from germline, CDR1 is SNHLY and CDR2 is FYNNEI. CDR3 length equals 15 residues.

The chain recombines TRBV7-3 with TRBJ2-7, with TRBD2 matching 7 bases. This CDR3 region has 13 residues. With 2 bases clipped from V and 4 bases from J, the junction kept 2 bases outside the gene matches. The germline V gene encodes CDR1 SGHTA and CDR2 FQGTGA. As DNA, the CDR3 is TGTGCCAGCAGCTTAGGGCGGGGGTACGAGCAGTACTTC. It encodes CASSLGRGYEQYF.

The rearrangement uses TRBV6-6 and TRBJ2-7; 8 nucleotides line up with TRBD1. The V gene end was trimmed by 6 bases and the J gene end by 1 base; junction bases not matched to a gene: 8. Germline values: CDR1 MNHNY, CDR2 SVGAGI (reference sequence). The CDR3 is 15 residues long. The CDR3 DNA sequence: TGTGCCAGCAGCCCGGGGACAGGAGGTTCCTACGAGCAGTACTTC. This encodes CASSPGTGGSYEQYF.

This chain connects TRBV5-6 to TRBJ1-1, with D possibly matching TRBD1 (6 bases). Germline V lookup: CDR1 SGHDT, CDR2 YYEEEE. CDR3 length equals 14 residues. The V end was cut by 7 bases, the J end by 4 bases, with 17 bases between. The CDR3 coding sequence is TGTGCCAGCCTCACAGGGCCTAGCGGCACTGAAGCTTTCTTT. Its protein product is CASLTGPSGTEAFF. The full variable domain, completed using reference TRBV5-6 and TRBJ1-1, is DAGVTQSPTHLIKTRGQQVTLRCSPKSGHDTVSWYQQALGQGPQFIFQYYEEEERQRGNFPDRFSGHQFPNYSSELNVNALLLGDSALYLCASLTGPSGTEAFFGQGTRLTVV.

On this clone: Distinct nucleotide sequences in the sample also encode this CDR3. The chain uses TRBV2 and TRBJ1-6; tentative D call: TRBD1 (6 bases). The germline V gene encodes CDR1 SNHLY and CDR2 FYNNEI. The CDR3 is 14 residues long. V shed 4 bases and J shed 3 bases, with 7 bases lying between them. CDR3 protein: CASSARGYNSPLHF. CDR3 DNA sequence: TGTGCCAGCAGTGCCAGGGGCTATAATTCACCCCTCCACTTT.

V and J are TRBV5-6 and TRBJ1-4, with 8 bases that match TRBD1. V shed 0 bases, J shed 0 bases, and the junction held 7 bases outside the gene matches. Looked up from germline, CDR1 is SGHDT and CDR2 is YYEEEE. The CDR3 is made up of 18 amino acids. The CDR3 reads CASSLGDRSFATNEKLFF. CDR3 in DNA: TGTGCCAGCAGCTTGGGGGACAGGTCATTCGCAACTAATGAAAAACTGTTTTTT.

A remark on this clone: At one boundary the junction diverges from the germline segment, which might be a read error. Other DNA sequences in the same sample also yield this CDR3. The V gene is TRBV7-6, the J gene TRBJ1-6; no definite D call. CDR3 length: 13 residues. CDR1 is SGHVS, CDR2 FNYEAQ, per germline. CDR3 sequence (DNA): TGTGCCAGCAGCTTAGGAGGTAATTCCCCCCTCCACTTT. Amino acid sequence: CASSLGGNSPLHF.

This clone was seen once. This sequence joins TRBV6-1 and TRBJ2-3, with 8 bases that match TRBD2. The CDR3 runs 15 residues. The V gene end was trimmed by 6 bases and the J gene end by 2 bases; junction bases not matched to a gene: 7. Germline CDR1 and CDR2: MNHNS and SASEGT. The CDR3, as DNA: TGTGCCAGCAGGGAGCCGGGACTAGTCACAGATACGCAGTATTTT. Translating it yields CASREPGLVTDTQYF.

This sequence joins TRBV27 and TRBJ1-2, with D possibly being TRBD1 (5 bases). The CDR3 runs 16 residues. Trimming took 6 bases from V and 4 from J, leaving 21 bases between them. CDR1 and CDR2 (germline): MNHEY, SMNVEV (reference sequence). CDR3 sequence: CASSEAGPGGFYGYTF. The DNA of the CDR3 is TGTGCCAGCAGCGAAGCCGGACCGGGGGGTTTCTATGGCTACACCTTC.

This chain connects TRBV6-5 to TRBJ2-7; D is perhaps TRBD1 (6 bases). With 0 bases removed from V and 7 bases from J, the gap between germline ends came to 13 bases. CDR1 and CDR2 (germline): MNHEY, SVGAGI. The CDR3 is made up of 14 amino acids. The CDR3 here is CASSYSRGHLEQYF. Here the CDR3 DNA reads TGTGCCAGCAGTTACTCGAGGGGACACTTGGAGCAGTACTTC.

The chain joins TRBV1 to TRBJ2-7; TRBD2 is the table's D call, not checked against the DNA. TRBV1 is described as a pseudogene. The CDR3 has 14 amino acids. CDR3 nucleotide sequence: TGCACCAGCAGCCAAGATCTTACTAGCTACGAGCAGTACTTC. Protein product: CTSSQDLTSYEQYF.

This clone was seen only once. The CDR3, as DNA: TGTGCCTGGAGTCCCGTCAGATACGAGCAGTACTTC. Translated, it gives CAWSPVRYEQYF. The V call is TRBV30, the J call TRBJ2-7, with D hard to call. Germline loops: CDR1 GTSNPN, CDR2 SVGIG (reference sequence). The CDR3 is made up of 12 amino acids. V lost 2 bases and J 4 bases, leaving 9 bases between the germline ends. Filled out from reference TRBV30 and TRBJ2-7, the complete variable domain reads SQTIHQWPATLVQPVGSPLSLECTVEGTSNPNLYWYRQAAGRGLQLLFYSVGIGQISSEVPQNLSASRPQDRQFILSSKKLLLSDSGFYLCAWSPVRYEQYFGPGTRLTVT.

V gene TRBV4-1 combines with J gene TRBJ2-1, with 9 positions matching TRBD1. The CDR3 is made up of 15 amino acids. The J segment lost 8 bases and the V segment lost 4 bases, leaving 9 bases of the junction unmatched. Germline assignment: CDR1 MGHRA and CDR2 YSYEKL. The CDR3 nucleotides read TGCGCCAGCAGCCCCCGGGACAGGGAAAACGATGAGCAGTTCTTC. This gives the protein CASSPRDRENDEQFF.

The chain is built from TRBV18 and TRBJ2-7; 13 nucleotides agree with TRBD2. The CDR3 is made up of 15 amino acids. J lost 1 base, V lost 4 bases, and 1 base had no gene match. Germline assignment: CDR1 KGHSH and CDR2 LQKENI. As DNA, the CDR3 is TGTGCCAGCTCACTGGGACTAGCGGGGTCCTACGAGCAGTACTTC. Protein sequence: CASSLGLAGSYEQYF. Using reference TRBV18 and TRBJ2-7 for the parts outside the CDR3, the full variable domain is NAGVMQNPRHLVRRRGQEARLRCSPMKGHSHVYWYRQLPEEGLKFMVYLQKENIIDESGMPKERFSAEFPKEGPSILRIQQVVRGDSAAYFCASSLGLAGSYEQYFGPGTRLTVT.

The chain links TRBV5-1 to TRBJ1-6, with TRBD1 matching 7 bases. J gave up 0 bases and V 0 bases, and 6 bases lay outside the gene matches. Germline V gene data show CDR1 as SGHRS and CDR2 as YFSETQ. The CDR3 loop spans 18 amino acids. CDR3 sequence reads: CASSLAQGVSSYNSPLHF. CDR3 DNA: TGCGCCAGCAGCTTGGCCCAGGGGGTGAGCTCCTATAATTCACCCCTCCACTTT.

CDR3 region: CASSESRGGNSPLHF. CDR3 coding DNA: TGCGCCAGCAGTGAGTCGAGGGGAGGTAATTCACCCCTCCACTTT. The chain combines TRBV10-1 with TRBJ1-6, with D possibly being TRBD1 (5 bases). CDR3 length: 15 amino acids. Trimming left V 0 bases short and J 6 bases short, with 9 bases between. Germline V gives CDR1 WNHNN, CDR2 SYGVQD (reference sequence).